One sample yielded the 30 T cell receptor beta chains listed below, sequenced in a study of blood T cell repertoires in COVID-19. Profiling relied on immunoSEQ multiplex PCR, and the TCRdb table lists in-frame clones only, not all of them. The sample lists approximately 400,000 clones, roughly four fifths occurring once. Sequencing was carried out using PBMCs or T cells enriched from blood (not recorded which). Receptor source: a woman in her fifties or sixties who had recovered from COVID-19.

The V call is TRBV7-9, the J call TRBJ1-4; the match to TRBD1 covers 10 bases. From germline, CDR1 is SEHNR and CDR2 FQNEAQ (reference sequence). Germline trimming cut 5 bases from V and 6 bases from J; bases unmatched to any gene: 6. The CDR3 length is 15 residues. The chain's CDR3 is CASSRDGTGDEKLFF. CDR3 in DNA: TGTGCCAGCAGCCGGGACGGGACAGGGGATGAAAAACTGTTTTTT.

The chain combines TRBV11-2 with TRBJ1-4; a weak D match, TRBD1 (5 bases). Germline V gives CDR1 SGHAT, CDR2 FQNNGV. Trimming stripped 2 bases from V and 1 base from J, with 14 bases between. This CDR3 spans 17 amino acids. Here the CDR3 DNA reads TGTGCCAGCAGCTTAACGGGACTAGGGCTAACTAATGAAAAACTGTTTTTT. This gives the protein CASSLTGLGLTNEKLFF.

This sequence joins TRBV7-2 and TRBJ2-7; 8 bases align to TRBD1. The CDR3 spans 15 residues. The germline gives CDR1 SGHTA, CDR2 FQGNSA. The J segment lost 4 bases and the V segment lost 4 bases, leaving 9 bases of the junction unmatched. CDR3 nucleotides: TGTGCCAGCAGCTCGGCGTCAGGGGGCATTTACGAGCAGTACTTC. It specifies CASSSASGGIYEQYF.

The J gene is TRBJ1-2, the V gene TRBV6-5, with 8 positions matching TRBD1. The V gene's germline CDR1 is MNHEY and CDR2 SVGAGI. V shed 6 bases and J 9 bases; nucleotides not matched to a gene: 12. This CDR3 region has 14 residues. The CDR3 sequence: CASSSPGTGVSYTF. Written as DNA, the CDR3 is TGTGCCAGCAGCTCTCCCGGGACAGGCGTCAGCTACACCTTC.

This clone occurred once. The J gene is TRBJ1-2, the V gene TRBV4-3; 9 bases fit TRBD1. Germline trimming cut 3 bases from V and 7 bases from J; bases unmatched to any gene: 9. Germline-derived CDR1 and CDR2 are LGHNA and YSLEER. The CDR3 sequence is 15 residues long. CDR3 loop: CASSHWGQGISGYTF. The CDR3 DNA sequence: TGCGCCAGCAGCCATTGGGGACAGGGTATCTCTGGCTACACCTTC.

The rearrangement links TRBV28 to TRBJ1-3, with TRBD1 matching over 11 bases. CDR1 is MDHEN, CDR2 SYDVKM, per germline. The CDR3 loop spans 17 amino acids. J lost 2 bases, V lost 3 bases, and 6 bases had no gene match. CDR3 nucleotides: TGTGCCAGCAGTTTGTTTGGACAGGGGGCTACTGGAAACACCATATATTTT. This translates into CASSLFGQGATGNTIYF. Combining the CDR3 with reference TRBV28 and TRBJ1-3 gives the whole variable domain DVKVTQSSRYLVKRTGEKVFLECVQDMDHENMFWYRQDPGLGLRLIYFSYDVKMKEKGDIPEGYSVSREKKERFSLILESASTNQTSMYLCASSLFGQGATGNTIYFGEGSWLTVV.

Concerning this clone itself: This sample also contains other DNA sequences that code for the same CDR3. The CDR3 protein is CASSPQAGSTEAFF. Written as DNA, the CDR3 is TGTGCCAGCAGCCCGCAGGCAGGGTCCACTGAAGCTTTCTTT. The rearrangement links TRBV11-2 to TRBJ1-1; a possible D gene is TRBD1 (5 bases). The CDR3 is made up of 14 amino acids. The V gene's germline CDR1 is SGHAT and CDR2 FQNNGV. Trimming cost V 5 bases and J 4 bases, with 14 bases left between them.

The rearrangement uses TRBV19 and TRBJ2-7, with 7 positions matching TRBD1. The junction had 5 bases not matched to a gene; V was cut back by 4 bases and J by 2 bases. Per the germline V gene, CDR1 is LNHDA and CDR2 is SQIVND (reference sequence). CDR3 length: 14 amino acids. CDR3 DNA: TGTGCCAGTAGTACCGGGACAGCAGCCTACGAGCAGTACTTC. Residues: CASSTGTAAYEQYF.

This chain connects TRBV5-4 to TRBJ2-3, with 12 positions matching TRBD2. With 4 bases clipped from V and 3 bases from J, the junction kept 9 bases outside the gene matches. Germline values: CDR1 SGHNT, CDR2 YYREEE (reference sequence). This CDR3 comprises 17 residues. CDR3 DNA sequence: TGTGCCAGCAGCACCGCTAGCGGGGGGGGCGTAACAGATACGCAGTATTTT. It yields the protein CASSTASGGGVTDTQYF.

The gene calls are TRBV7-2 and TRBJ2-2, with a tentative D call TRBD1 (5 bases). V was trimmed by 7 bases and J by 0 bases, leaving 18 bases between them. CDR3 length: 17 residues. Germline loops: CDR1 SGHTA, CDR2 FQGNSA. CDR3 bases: TGTGCCAGCAATAGCAGGGTAATCTCTCCGAACACCGGGGAGCTGTTTTTT. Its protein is CASNSRVISPNTGELFF.

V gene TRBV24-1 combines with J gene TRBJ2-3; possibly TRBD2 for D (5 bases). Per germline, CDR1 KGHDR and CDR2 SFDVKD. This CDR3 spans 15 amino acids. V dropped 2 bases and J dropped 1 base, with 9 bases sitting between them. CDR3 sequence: CATSDSSRGTDTQYF. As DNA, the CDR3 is TGTGCCACCAGTGATTCCTCGCGGGGCACAGATACGCAGTATTTT.

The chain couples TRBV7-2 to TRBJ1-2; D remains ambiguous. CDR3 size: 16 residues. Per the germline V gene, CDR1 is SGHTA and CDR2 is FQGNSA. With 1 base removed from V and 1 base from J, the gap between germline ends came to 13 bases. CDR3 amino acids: CASSLVSGSRNYGYTF. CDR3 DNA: TGTGCCAGCAGCTTAGTGTCAGGCAGTCGTAACTATGGCTACACCTTC. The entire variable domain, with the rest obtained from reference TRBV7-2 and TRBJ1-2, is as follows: GAGVSQSPSNKVTEKGKDVELRCDPISGHTALYWYRQSLGQGLEFLIYFQGNSAPDKSGLPSDRFSAERTGGSVSTLTIQRTQQEDSAVYLCASSLVSGSRNYGYTFGSGTRLTVV.

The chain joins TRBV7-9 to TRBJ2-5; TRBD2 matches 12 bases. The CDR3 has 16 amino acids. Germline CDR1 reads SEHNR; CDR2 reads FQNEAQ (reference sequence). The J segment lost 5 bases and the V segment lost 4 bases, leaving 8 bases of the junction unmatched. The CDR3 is CASSSTSGRGWETQYF. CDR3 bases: TGTGCCAGCAGCTCGACTAGCGGGAGAGGCTGGGAGACCCAGTACTTC.

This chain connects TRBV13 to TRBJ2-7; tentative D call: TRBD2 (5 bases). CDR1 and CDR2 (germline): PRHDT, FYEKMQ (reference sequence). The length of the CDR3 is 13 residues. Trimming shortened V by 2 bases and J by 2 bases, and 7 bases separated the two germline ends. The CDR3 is CASSLTRTYEQYF. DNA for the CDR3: TGTGCCAGCAGCTTAACTAGAACCTACGAGCAGTACTTC. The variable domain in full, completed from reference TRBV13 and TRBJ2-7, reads AAGVIQSPRHLIKEKRETATLKCYPIPRHDTVYWYQQGPGQDPQFLISFYEKMQSDKGSIPDRFSAQQFSDYHSELNMSSLELGDSALYFCASSLTRTYEQYFGPGTRLTVT.

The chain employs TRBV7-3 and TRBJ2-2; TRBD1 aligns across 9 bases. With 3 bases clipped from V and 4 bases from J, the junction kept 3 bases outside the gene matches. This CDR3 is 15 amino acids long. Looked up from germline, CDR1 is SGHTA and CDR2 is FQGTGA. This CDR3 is CASSFGTGFTGELFF. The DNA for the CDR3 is TGTGCCAGCAGCTTCGGGACAGGGTTCACCGGGGAGCTGTTTTTT.

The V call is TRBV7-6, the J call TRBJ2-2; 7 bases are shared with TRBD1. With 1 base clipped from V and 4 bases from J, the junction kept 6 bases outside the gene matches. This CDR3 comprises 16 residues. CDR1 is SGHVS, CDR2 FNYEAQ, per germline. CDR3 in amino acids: CASSLGAAGGTGELFF. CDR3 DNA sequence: TGTGCCAGCAGCTTAGGGGCCGCAGGGGGCACCGGGGAGCTGTTTTTT.

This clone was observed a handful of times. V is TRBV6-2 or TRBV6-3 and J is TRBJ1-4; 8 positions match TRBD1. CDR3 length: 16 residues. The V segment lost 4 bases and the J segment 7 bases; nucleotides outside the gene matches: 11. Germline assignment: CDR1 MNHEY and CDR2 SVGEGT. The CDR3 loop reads CASSLQGGRFGEKLFF. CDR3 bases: TGTGCCAGCAGTTTACAGGGGGGAAGATTTGGTGAAAAACTGTTTTTT.

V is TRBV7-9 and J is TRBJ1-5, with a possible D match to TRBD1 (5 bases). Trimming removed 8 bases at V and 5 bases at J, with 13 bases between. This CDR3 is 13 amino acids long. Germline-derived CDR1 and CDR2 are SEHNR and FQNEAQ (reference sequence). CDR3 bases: TGTGCCAGCCGGGAGCTAGGGGATCAGCCCCAGCATTTT. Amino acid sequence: CASRELGDQPQHF.

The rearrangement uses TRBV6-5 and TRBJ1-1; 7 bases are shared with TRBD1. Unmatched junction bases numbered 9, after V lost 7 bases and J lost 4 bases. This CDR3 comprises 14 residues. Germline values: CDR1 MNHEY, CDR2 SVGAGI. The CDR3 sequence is CASIPLAGGTEAFF. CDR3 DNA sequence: TGTGCCAGCATCCCACTAGCAGGGGGCACTGAAGCTTTCTTT.

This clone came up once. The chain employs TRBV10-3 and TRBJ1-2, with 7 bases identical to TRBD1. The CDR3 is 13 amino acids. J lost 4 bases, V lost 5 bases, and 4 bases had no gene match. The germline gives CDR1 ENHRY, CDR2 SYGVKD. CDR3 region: CAISRGPLYGYTF. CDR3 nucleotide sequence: TGTGCCATCAGTAGGGGGCCCCTCTATGGCTACACCTTC.

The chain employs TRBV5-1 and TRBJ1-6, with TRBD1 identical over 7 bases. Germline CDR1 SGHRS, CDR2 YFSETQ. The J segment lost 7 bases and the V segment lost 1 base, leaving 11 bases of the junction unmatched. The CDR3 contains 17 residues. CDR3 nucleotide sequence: TGCGCCAGCAGCTTGACTTTTCAGGCAGGGGGGAATTCACCCCTCCACTTT. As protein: CASSLTFQAGGNSPLHF.

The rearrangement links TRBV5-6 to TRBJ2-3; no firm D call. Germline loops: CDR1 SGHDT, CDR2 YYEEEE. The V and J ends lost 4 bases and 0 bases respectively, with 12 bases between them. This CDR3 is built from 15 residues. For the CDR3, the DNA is TGTGCCAGCAGCATCCTGGGCCGTAGCACAGATACGCAGTATTTT. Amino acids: CASSILGRSTDTQYF.

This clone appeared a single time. The CDR3 DNA is TGTGCCAGCAGCCGGGCCCTACCTGTGGTAAACTATGGCTACACCTTC. The encoded protein is CASSRALPVVNYGYTF. This chain links TRBV4-2 with TRBJ1-2; D is unresolved. Germline CDR1 is LGHNA and CDR2 is YNFKEQ. V shed 4 bases and J shed 2 bases, with 17 bases lying between them. The length of the CDR3 is 16 residues.

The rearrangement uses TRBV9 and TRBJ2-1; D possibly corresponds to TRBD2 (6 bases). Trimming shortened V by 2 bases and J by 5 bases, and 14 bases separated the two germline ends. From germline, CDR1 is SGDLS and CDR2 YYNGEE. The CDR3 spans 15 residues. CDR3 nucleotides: TGTGCCAGCAGCGTCTCAACCAGCGGGCACAATGAGCAGTTCTTC. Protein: CASSVSTSGHNEQFF.

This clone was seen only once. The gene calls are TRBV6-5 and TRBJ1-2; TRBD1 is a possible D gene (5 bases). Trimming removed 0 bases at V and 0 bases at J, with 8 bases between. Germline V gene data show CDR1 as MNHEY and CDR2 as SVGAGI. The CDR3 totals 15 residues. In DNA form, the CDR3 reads TGTGCCAGCAGTTACTCGGGGGGACCTAACTATGGCTACACCTTC. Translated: CASSYSGGPNYGYTF.

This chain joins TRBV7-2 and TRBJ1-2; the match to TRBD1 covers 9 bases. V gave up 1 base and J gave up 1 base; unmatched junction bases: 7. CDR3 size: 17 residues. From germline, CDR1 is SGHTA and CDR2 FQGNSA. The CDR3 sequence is CASSLGVWDRDNYGYTF. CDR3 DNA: TGTGCCAGCAGCTTAGGCGTTTGGGACAGGGATAACTATGGCTACACCTTC.

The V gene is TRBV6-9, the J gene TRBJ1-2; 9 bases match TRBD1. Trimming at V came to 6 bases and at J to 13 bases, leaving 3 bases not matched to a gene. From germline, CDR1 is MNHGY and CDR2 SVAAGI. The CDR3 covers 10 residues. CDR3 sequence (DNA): TGTGCCAGCAGGGAACAGGGGGCCACCTTC. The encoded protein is CASREQGATF.

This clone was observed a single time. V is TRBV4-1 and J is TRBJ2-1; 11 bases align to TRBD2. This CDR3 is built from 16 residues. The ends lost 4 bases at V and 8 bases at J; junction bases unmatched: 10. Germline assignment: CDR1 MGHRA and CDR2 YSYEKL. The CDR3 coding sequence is TGCGCCAGCAGCCTAACGACTAGCGGGGTTAGGGATGAGCAGTTCTTC. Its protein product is CASSLTTSGVRDEQFF.

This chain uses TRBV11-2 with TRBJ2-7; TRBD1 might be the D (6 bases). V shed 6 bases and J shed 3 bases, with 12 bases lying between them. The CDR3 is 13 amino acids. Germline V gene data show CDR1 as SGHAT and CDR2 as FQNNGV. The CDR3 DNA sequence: TGTGCCAGCAGTCTCGGGACACACTACGAGCAGTACTTC. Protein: CASSLGTHYEQYF.

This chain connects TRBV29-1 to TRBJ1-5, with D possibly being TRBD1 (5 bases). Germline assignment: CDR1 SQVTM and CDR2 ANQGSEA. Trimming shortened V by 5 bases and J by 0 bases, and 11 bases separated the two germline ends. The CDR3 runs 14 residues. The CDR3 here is CSVSDSYSNQPQHF. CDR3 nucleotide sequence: TGCAGCGTTTCCGACAGCTATAGCAATCAGCCCCAGCATTTT.